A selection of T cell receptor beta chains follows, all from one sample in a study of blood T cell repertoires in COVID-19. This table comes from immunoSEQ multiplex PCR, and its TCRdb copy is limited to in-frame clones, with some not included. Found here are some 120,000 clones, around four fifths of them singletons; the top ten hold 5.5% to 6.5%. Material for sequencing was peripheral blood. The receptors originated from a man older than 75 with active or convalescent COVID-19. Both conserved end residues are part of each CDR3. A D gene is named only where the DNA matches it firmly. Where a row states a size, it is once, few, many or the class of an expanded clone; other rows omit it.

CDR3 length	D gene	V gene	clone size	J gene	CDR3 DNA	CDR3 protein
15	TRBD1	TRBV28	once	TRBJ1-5	TGTGCCAGCAGTTATTCCACAGGGGGCAATCAGCCCCAGCATTTT	CASSYSTGGNQPQHF
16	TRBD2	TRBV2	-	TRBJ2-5	TGTGCCAGCACCCGAGGGACTAGCGGGGGATCAGAGACCCAGTACTTC	CASTRGTSGGSETQYF
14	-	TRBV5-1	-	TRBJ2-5	TGCGCCAGCAGCTTGATGGGCCTGGGAGAGACCCAGTACTTC	CASSLMGLGETQYF
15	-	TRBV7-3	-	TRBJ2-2	TGTGCCAGCAGCTTTGCCGGGGGAGGCACCGGGGAGCTGTTTTTT	CASSFAGGGTGELFF
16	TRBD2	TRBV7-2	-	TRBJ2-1	TGTGCCAGCAGCTACCAAAGCGGGGGCCTAACAAGTGAGCAGTTCTTC	CASSYQSGGLTSEQFF
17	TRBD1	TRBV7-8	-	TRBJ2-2	TGTGCCAGCAGCTTTTATACACAGGGGGCGGACACCGGGGAGCTGTTTTTT	CASSFYTQGADTGELFF
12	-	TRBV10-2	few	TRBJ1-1	TGCGCCAGCAGACAGCTGAACACTGAAGCTTTCTTT	CASRQLNTEAFF
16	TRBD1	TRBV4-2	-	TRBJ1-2	TGTGCCAGCAGCCAAGTTGGGGACAGGGAATGGTATGGCTACACCTTC	CASSQVGDREWYGYTF
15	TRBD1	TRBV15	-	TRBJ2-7	TGTGCCACCAGCAGAGCCACCGGGACAGCCTACGAGCAGTACTTC	CATSRATGTAYEQYF
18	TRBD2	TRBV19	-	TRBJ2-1	TGTGCCAGTAGTATTAATGGCGGGGGGGGCAGATTAAACAATGAGCAGTTCTTC	CASSINGGGGRLNNEQFF
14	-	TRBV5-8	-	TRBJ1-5	TGTGCCAGCAGCTTGGAGCGGGATGATCAGCCCCAGCATTTT	CASSLERDDQPQHF
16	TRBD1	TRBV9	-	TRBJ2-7	TGTGCCAGCAGCGCAAGAGACAGGGTGAAAATCGACGAGCAGTACTTC	CASSARDRVKIDEQYF
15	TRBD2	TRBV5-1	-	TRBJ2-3	TGCGCCAGCAGCTTCGGGGGGGCCGGCACAGATACGCAGTATTTT	CASSFGGAGTDTQYF
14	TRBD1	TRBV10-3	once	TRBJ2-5	TGTGCCATCAGTCCCGGGACAGATCAAGAGACCCAGTACTTC	CAISPGTDQETQYF
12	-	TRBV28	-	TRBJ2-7	TGTGCCCGCCACCGCAGGGGCTACGAGCAGTACTTC	CARHRRGYEQYF
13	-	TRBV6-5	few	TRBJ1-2	TGTGCCAGCAGCCCAGGGGAGAGGTATGGCTACACCTTC	CASSPGERYGYTF
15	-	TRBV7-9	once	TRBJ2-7	TGTGCCAGCAGCTTCAATCGGGGATCCAACTACGAGCAGTACTTC	CASSFNRGSNYEQYF
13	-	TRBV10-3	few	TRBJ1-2	TGTGCCATCAGTTCCCAGGGGCGCACCGGCTACACCTTC	CAISSQGRTGYTF
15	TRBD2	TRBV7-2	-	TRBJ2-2	TGTGCCAGCAGTCGACTAGCGGGGGACACCGGGGAGCTGTTTTTT	CASSRLAGDTGELFF
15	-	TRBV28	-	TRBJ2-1	TGTGCCAGCAGTTTTTTTGGGGTCCCGAGCGGTGAGCAGTTCTTC	CASSFFGVPSGEQFF
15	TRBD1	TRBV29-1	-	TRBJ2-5	TGCAGCGTTGGGGGTGACAGGGGCCACCAAGAGACCCAGTACTTC	CSVGGDRGHQETQYF
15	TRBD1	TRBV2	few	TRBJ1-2	TGTGCCAGCACCACGGATGGACAGGGGGAGGGTGGCTACACCTTC	CASTTDGQGEGGYTF
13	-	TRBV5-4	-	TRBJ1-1	TGTGCCAGCAGCTGGGACACTAACACTGAAGCTTTCTTT	CASSWDTNTEAFF
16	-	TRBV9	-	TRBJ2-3	TGTGCCAGCAGCGTAGGGGCGGGGGCGTACACAGATACGCAGTATTTT	CASSVGAGAYTDTQYF
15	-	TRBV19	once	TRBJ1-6	TGTGCCAGCAAGGACATGGACTCCTATAATTCACCCCTCCACTTT	CASKDMDSYNSPLHF
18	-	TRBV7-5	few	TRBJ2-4	TGTGCCAGAAGCTTTGCTGAGTTGGAGGGGGCAGGTAGGTACATTCAGTACTTC	CARSFAELEGAGRYIQYF
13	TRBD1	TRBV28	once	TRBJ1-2	TGTGCCAGCAGTACAGGGGGCGTCTTTGGCTACACCTTC	CASSTGGVFGYTF
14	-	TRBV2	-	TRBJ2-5	TGTGCCAGCAGTCTCCTAGCCCGAAAGGAGACCCAGTACTTC	CASSLLARKETQYF
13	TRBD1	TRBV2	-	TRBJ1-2	TGTGCCAGCATTCCAGGGGGAGGAAGTGGCTACACCTTC	CASIPGGGSGYTF
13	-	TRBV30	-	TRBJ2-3	TGTGCCTGGGATACCCTAGCAGCAGATACGCAGTATTTT	CAWDTLAADTQYF
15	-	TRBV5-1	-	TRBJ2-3	TGCGCCAGCAGCCCGGTTCGGGGGAGCACAGATACGCAGTATTTT	CASSPVRGSTDTQYF
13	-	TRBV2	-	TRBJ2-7	TGTGCCAGCAGTGAAATCTGGGGAGGCGAGCAGTACTTC	CASSEIWGGEQYF
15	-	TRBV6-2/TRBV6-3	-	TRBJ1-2	TGTGCCAGCAGTTACTCCACTCACGGAGGGAGCGGCTACACCTTC	CASSYSTHGGSGYTF
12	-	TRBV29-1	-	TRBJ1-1	TGCAGCGCCTATTTACTGAACACTGAAGCTTTCTTT	CSAYLLNTEAFF
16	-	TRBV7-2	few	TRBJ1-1	TGTGCCAGCAGCCCAAGACGGCCGGGGAGGAGCACTGAAGCTTTCTTT	CASSPRRPGRSTEAFF
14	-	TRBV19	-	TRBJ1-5	TGTGCCAGTAGTACCCAACCGGGAAATCAGCCCCAGCATTTT	CASSTQPGNQPQHF
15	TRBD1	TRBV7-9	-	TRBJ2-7	TGTGCCAGCAGCGCTACGGGACAGGGAATCCACGAGCAGTACTTC	CASSATGQGIHEQYF
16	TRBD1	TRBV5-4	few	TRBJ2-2	TGTGCCAGCAGCCCCGGACAGGGGATGTCATCGAGGGAGCTGTTTTTT	CASSPGQGMSSRELFF
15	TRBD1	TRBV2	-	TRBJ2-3	TGTGCCAGCAGCCGGGGACAGGGAGTGGCAGATACGCAGTATTTT	CASSRGQGVADTQYF
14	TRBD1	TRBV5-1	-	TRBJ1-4	TGCGCCAGCAGCTTGGGACAGGGGAGTGAAAAACTGTTTTTT	CASSLGQGSEKLFF
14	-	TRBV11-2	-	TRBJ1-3	TGTGCCAGCAGCTTCGGGGAGGGGTCAAACACCATATATTTT	CASSFGEGSNTIYF
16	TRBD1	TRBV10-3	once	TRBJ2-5	TGTGCCATCAGTATTGTTGAGGACAGGGGACAAGAGACCCAGTACTTC	CAISIVEDRGQETQYF
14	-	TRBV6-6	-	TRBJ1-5	TGTGCCAGCAGGCCAGGGACACAGAATCAGCCCCAGCATTTT	CASRPGTQNQPQHF
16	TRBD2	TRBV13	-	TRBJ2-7	TGTGCCAGCAGCTTAGTAGCCGGGACTAGATCATACGAGCAGTACTTC	CASSLVAGTRSYEQYF
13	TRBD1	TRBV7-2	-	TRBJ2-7	TGTGCCAGCAGCATGGACAGGGACGGCGAGCAGTACTTC	CASSMDRDGEQYF
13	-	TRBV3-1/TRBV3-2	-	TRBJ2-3	TGTGCCAGCAGCCAGGAGCGTGGGGGGACGCAGTATTTT	CASSQERGGTQYF
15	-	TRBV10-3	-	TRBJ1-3	TGTGCCATCAGTGAGTCTGGGGGCCCTGGAAACACCATATATTTT	CAISESGGPGNTIYF
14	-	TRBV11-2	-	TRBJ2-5	TGTGCCAGCAGCTTAGGGCAGGGGCGGGAGACCCAGTACTTC	CASSLGQGRETQYF
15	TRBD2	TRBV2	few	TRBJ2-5	TGTGCCAGCAGTGAAACGCCTAGCGGGGAAGAGACCCAGTACTTC	CASSETPSGEETQYF
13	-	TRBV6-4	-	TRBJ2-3	TGTGCCAGCAGTGAATCTAGCACAGATACGCAGTATTTT	CASSESSTDTQYF
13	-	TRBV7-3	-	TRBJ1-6	TGTGCCAGCAGCTTATGGCCTAATTCACCCCTCCACTTT	CASSLWPNSPLHF
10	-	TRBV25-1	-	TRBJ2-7	TGTGCCAGCAGTGACCTCGAGCAGTACTTC	CASSDLEQYF
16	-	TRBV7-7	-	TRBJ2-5	TGTGCCAGCAGCTTAGGGGGCGGGGTGGTAGGAGAGACCCAGTACTTC	CASSLGGGVVGETQYF
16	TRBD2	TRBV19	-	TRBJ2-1	TGTGCCAGTAATCCCAGCGGGGGGGCCGGTGGAAATGAGCAGTTCTTC	CASNPSGGAGGNEQFF
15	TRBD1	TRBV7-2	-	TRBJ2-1	TGTGCCAGCAGGGCACCAGGGGGCCCTTACAATGAGCAGTTCTTC	CASRAPGGPYNEQFF
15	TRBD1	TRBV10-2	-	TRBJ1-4	TGCGCCAGCAGTGTCCTCCGGGACAGGGGAGAAAAACTGTTTTTT	CASSVLRDRGEKLFF
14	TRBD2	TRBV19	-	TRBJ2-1	TGTGCCAGTACCTCCCCTAGCGGGATTAATGAGCAGTTCTTC	CASTSPSGINEQFF
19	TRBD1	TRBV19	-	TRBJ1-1	TGTGCCAGTACCAGGACCCACTCCTCAAGACAGGGGGCGTCCACTGAAGCTTTCTTT	CASTRTHSSRQGASTEAFF
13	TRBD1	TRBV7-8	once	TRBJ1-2	TGTGCCAGCCAAGCCAGGGGGCAATATGGCTACACCTTC	CASQARGQYGYTF
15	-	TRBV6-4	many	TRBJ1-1	TGTGCCAGCAGTGATACCAGAAGAGGGAACACTGAAGCTTTCTTT	CASSDTRRGNTEAFF